These 2 T cell receptor beta chains were sequenced from one sample in a study of PD-L1 blockade in urothelial cancer. As for time point: peripheral blood 6 weeks after treatment start. Sequencing used immunoSEQ multiplex PCR; TCRdb keeps in-frame clones, though not all of them. The sample consists of some 50,000 clones, about 85% of them appearing once. The sequences come from PBMCs, collected around atezolizumab (anti-PD-L1) treatment. These receptors were collected from a man over 45 with urothelial cancer.

The rearrangement links TRBV6-5 to TRBJ1-1, with D possibly being TRBD1 (5 bases). The CDR3 sequence is 12 residues long. The V end lost 0 bases, the J end lost 6 bases, and 5 bases lay between the germline ends. Per the germline V gene, CDR1 is MNHEY and CDR2 is SVGAGI. The CDR3 DNA sequence: TGTGCCAGCAGTTACTCAGGGGCTGAAGCTTTCTTT. This translates into CASSYSGAEAFF.

The CDR3: CASSGLAGGRQETQYF. The CDR3 coding sequence is TGTGCCAGCTCGGGACTAGCGGGGGGTAGGCAAGAGACCCAGTACTTC. This rearrangement joins TRBV2 to TRBJ2-5; 15 bases line up with TRBD2. In germline, CDR1 is SNHLY, CDR2 FYNNEI. The CDR3 is 16 residues long. V gave up 8 bases and J gave up 2 bases; unmatched junction bases: 6.